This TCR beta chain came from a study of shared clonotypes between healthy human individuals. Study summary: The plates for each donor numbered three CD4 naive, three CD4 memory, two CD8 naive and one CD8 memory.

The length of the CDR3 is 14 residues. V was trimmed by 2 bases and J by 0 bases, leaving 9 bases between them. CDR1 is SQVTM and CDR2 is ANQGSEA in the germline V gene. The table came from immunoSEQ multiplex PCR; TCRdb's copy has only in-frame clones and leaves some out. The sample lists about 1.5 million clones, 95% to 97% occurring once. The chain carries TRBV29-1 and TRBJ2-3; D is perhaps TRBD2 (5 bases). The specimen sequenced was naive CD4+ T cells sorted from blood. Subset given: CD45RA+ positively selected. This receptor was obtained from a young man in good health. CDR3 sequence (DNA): TGCAGCGTTGAACGCGGGTCTAGCACAGATACGCAGTATTTT. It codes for CSVERGSSTDTQYF.